The rows below give T cell receptor beta chains drawn from one sample of a study of early T cells in non-severe SARS-CoV-2 infection. TCRdb independently ran MiXCR on the 5' RACE reads; one entry per CDR3 protein. The sample holds approximately 50,000 distinct CDR3 sequences, approximately 8.5% seen once. The sequenced sample was whole blood. These receptors were obtained from an adult who was a healthcare worker with PCR-confirmed SARS-CoV-2 infection or an uninfected control (not recorded which). The CDR3 runs from the conserved cysteine through the conserved F or W. D genes are given only for firm matches. Only some rows state a clone size, as once, few, many or a class for expanded clones.

CDR3 length	clone size	V gene	J gene	D gene	CDR3 protein	CDR3 DNA
14	few	TRBV28	TRBJ2-7	TRBD1	CASAGRDSKDEQYF	TGTGCCAGCGCCGGCCGGGACAGTAAGGACGAGCAGTACTTC
12	many	TRBV3-1	TRBJ2-7	-	CASSQEAYEQYF	TGTGCCAGCAGCCAAGAGGCCTACGAGCAGTACTTC
16	many	TRBV5-1	TRBJ1-6	-	CASSRGNREWHSPLHF	TGCGCCAGCAGCCGGGGGAACAGGGAGTGGCATTCACCCCTCCACTTT
19	many	TRBV29-1	TRBJ2-1	-	CSAAVVGARSNYSYNEQFF	TGCAGCGCCGCCGTTGTAGGGGCCCGAAGTAATTACTCCTACAATGAGCAGTTCTTC
15	many	TRBV14	TRBJ2-7	-	CASSQSGQLTYEQYF	TGTGCCAGCAGCCAATCCGGACAGCTCACCTACGAGCAGTACTTC
13	many	TRBV28	TRBJ2-7	-	CASKGGTLREQYF	TGTGCCAGCAAGGGGGGGACCTTGCGGGAGCAGTACTTC
15	-	TRBV7-2	TRBJ2-1	TRBD2	CASSLGSGGVLEQFF	TGTGCCAGCAGCTTAGGTAGCGGGGGGGTTTTGGAGCAGTTCTTC
16	few	TRBV27	TRBJ2-3	-	CASSEQGGRVTDTQYF	TGTGCCAGCAGTGAGCAGGGTGGCAGAGTCACAGATACGCAGTATTTT
15	-	TRBV20-1	TRBJ2-3	TRBD1	CSARPRQGWTDTQYF	TGCAGTGCTAGACCCCGACAGGGGTGGACAGATACGCAGTATTTT
14	few	TRBV20-1	TRBJ2-7	-	CSASLRDPSYEQYF	TGCAGTGCCTCTTTAAGGGACCCATCCTACGAGCAGTACTTC
13	many	TRBV20-1	TRBJ2-3	-	CSALRDPTDTQYF	TGCAGTGCTTTGCGGGACCCGACAGATACGCAGTATTTT
12	many	TRBV20-1	TRBJ2-1	-	CSASVLKNEQFF	TGCAGTGCTAGCGTTTTAAAGAATGAGCAGTTCTTC
12	many	TRBV5-1	TRBJ2-1	-	CASSPERNEQFF	TGCGCCAGCAGTCCGGAAAGGAATGAGCAGTTCTTC
13	-	TRBV20-1	TRBJ2-7	TRBD1	CSTRDRGSYEQYF	TGCAGTACACGGGACAGGGGCTCCTACGAGCAGTACTTC
16	few	TRBV24-1	TRBJ2-3	TRBD1	CATSDEAGGSRDTQYF	TGTGCCACCAGTGACGAAGCAGGGGGTTCGAGGGATACGCAGTATTTT
18	many	TRBV4-3	TRBJ2-1	TRBD2	CASSQDLEGLAGEVPPFF	TGCGCCAGCAGCCAAGATTTAGAGGGACTAGCGGGAGAGGTTCCTCCATTCTTC
16	many	TRBV5-1	TRBJ2-3	-	CASSLAGTSSADTQYF	TGCGCCAGCAGCTTGGCCGGGACATCAAGCGCAGATACGCAGTATTTT
15	-	TRBV7-2	TRBJ1-1	TRBD1	CASSSGQGDLHEAFF	TGTGCCAGCAGCTCGGGACAGGGCGACCTCCATGAAGCTTTCTTT
15	-	TRBV3-1	TRBJ2-3	TRBD2	CASSQTGLATDTQYF	TGTGCCAGCAGCCAAACGGGACTAGCGACAGATACGCAGTATTTT
16	many	TRBV28	TRBJ2-5	TRBD1	CASSARDSWYQETQYF	TGTGCCAGCAGTGCAAGGGACAGTTGGTACCAAGAGACCCAGTACTTC
14	many	TRBV7-6	TRBJ2-1	TRBD2	CASSSVAGDNEQFF	TGTGCCAGCAGCTCCGTAGCGGGAGATAATGAGCAGTTCTTC
14	many	TRBV4-3	TRBJ1-3	-	CASSQGRDGNTIYF	TGCGCCAGCAGCCAAGGACGCGATGGAAACACCATATATTTT
13	many	TRBV19	TRBJ2-7	-	CASSIASGTEQYF	TGTGCCAGTAGTATTGCATCGGGGACCGAGCAGTACTTC
14	many	TRBV28	TRBJ1-5	-	CASSRYVGNQPQHF	TGTGCCAGCAGTCGCTACGTCGGCAATCAGCCCCAGCATTTT
15	few	TRBV11-2	TRBJ1-1	-	CASSLVQGGSTEAFF	TGTGCCAGCAGCTTAGTGCAGGGAGGAAGCACTGAAGCTTTCTTT
12	-	TRBV30	TRBJ2-7	-	CAWRGTYYEQYF	TGTGCCTGGAGGGGCACCTACTACGAGCAGTACTTC